The rows below give T cell receptor beta chains drawn from one sample of a study of OX40 agonist ivuxolimab in advanced cancers. Clones were sequenced by immunoSEQ multiplex PCR, and TCRdb holds only the in-frame ones, with some missing. Of 40,000 to 65,000 clones detected, 80% to 85% appear once; the ten largest clones hold approximately 4.2%. The source was CD4+ or CD8+ T cells sorted from blood, collected in a trial of the OX40 agonist ivuxolimab. The receptors here all came from an adult with an advanced solid tumor such as melanoma, head and neck, liver or kidney cancer. CDR3s include the opening cysteine and the closing phenylalanine or tryptophan. Each record gives: D gene, clone size, J gene, V gene, CDR3 protein, CDR3 DNA. D genes are given only for firm matches. The size of a clone is reported for some rows only, either as once, few or many, or as a class for expanded clones.

d_gene: NA
abundance: few
j_gene: TRBJ1-4
v_gene: TRBV2
CDR3aa: CASRPLGEEKLFF
CDR3nt: TGTGCCAGCAGACCTCTAGGGGAGGAAAAACTGTTTTTT

d_gene: NA
abundance: NA
j_gene: TRBJ1-2
v_gene: TRBV27
CDR3aa: CASSSGPYGYTF
CDR3nt: TGTGCCAGCAGTTCTGGCCCCTATGGCTACACCTTC

d_gene: NA
abundance: NA
j_gene: TRBJ2-2
v_gene: TRBV19
CDR3aa: CASTPWARRGPNTGELFF
CDR3nt: TGTGCCAGTACCCCGTGGGCGAGGAGGGGCCCGAACACCGGGGAGCTGTTTTTT

d_gene: NA
abundance: NA
j_gene: TRBJ2-7
v_gene: TRBV11-2
CDR3aa: CASSLDRGGNEQYF
CDR3nt: TGTGCCAGCAGCTTAGACAGGGGAGGGAACGAGCAGTACTTC

d_gene: NA
abundance: NA
j_gene: TRBJ1-6
v_gene: TRBV28
CDR3aa: CASSFFAHPNSPLHF
CDR3nt: TGTGCCAGCAGTTTTTTTGCGCACCCCAATTCACCCCTCCACTTT

d_gene: TRBD1
abundance: NA
j_gene: TRBJ1-5
v_gene: TRBV5-1
CDR3aa: CASSLRQGIQYSNQPQHF
CDR3nt: TGCGCCAGCAGCTTAAGACAGGGGATACAATATAGCAATCAGCCCCAGCATTTT

d_gene: TRBD1
abundance: NA
j_gene: TRBJ2-4
v_gene: TRBV27
CDR3aa: CAFGQGAKNIQYF
CDR3nt: TGTGCCTTCGGACAGGGGGCCAAAAACATTCAGTACTTC

d_gene: NA
abundance: NA
j_gene: TRBJ1-1
v_gene: TRBV6-6
CDR3aa: CASSYLQTANTEAFF
CDR3nt: TGTGCCAGCAGTTACCTTCAGACAGCGAACACTGAAGCTTTCTTT

d_gene: TRBD2
abundance: NA
j_gene: TRBJ2-5
v_gene: TRBV11-3
CDR3aa: CASSTSSGSYQETQYF
CDR3nt: TGTGCCAGCAGCACCTCTAGCGGGAGTTACCAAGAGACCCAGTACTTC

d_gene: NA
abundance: NA
j_gene: TRBJ2-3
v_gene: TRBV30
CDR3aa: CAGGRGGTDTQYF
CDR3nt: TGTGCCGGGGGGCGGGGTGGCACAGATACGCAGTATTTT

d_gene: TRBD2
abundance: NA
j_gene: TRBJ2-3
v_gene: TRBV13
CDR3aa: CASSRRSLAGGLSTDTQYF
CDR3nt: TGTGCCAGCAGCCGGAGGTCACTAGCGGGAGGGCTTAGCACAGATACGCAGTATTTT

d_gene: TRBD2
abundance: NA
j_gene: TRBJ2-3
v_gene: TRBV11-2
CDR3aa: CASSLVGGRATDTQYF
CDR3nt: TGTGCCAGCAGCTTAGTTGGCGGGAGGGCCACAGATACGCAGTATTTT

d_gene: NA
abundance: once
j_gene: TRBJ2-1
v_gene: TRBV19
CDR3aa: CASSISGGGHNEQFF
CDR3nt: TGTGCCAGTAGTATCTCGGGCGGAGGCCACAATGAGCAGTTCTTC

d_gene: NA
abundance: NA
j_gene: TRBJ1-2
v_gene: TRBV29-1
CDR3aa: CSVEGADFYGYTF
CDR3nt: TGCAGCGTTGAGGGTGCGGACTTCTATGGCTACACCTTC

d_gene: TRBD1
abundance: NA
j_gene: TRBJ2-5
v_gene: TRBV6-1
CDR3aa: CASNSGTGVSETQYF
CDR3nt: TGTGCCAGCAACTCCGGGACAGGGGTATCGGAGACCCAGTACTTC

d_gene: NA
abundance: once
j_gene: TRBJ1-3
v_gene: TRBV6-6
CDR3aa: CASSMSGRSPPNTIYF
CDR3nt: TGTGCCAGCAGTATGTCGGGCCGCTCCCCCCCGAACACCATATATTTT

d_gene: NA
abundance: NA
j_gene: TRBJ1-3
v_gene: TRBV6-1
CDR3aa: CASSDQISGNTIYF
CDR3nt: TGTGCCAGCAGTGATCAGATCTCTGGAAACACCATATATTTT

d_gene: NA
abundance: NA
j_gene: TRBJ2-1
v_gene: TRBV11-3
CDR3aa: CASSPPGNEQFF
CDR3nt: TGTGCCAGCAGCCCCCCAGGCAATGAGCAGTTCTTC

d_gene: TRBD2
abundance: medium-sized
j_gene: TRBJ2-3
v_gene: TRBV12-5
CDR3aa: CASGLGTSGGITDTQYF
CDR3nt: TGTGCTAGTGGTTTGGGGACTAGCGGGGGGATCACAGATACGCAGTATTTT

d_gene: TRBD1
abundance: NA
j_gene: TRBJ1-2
v_gene: TRBV14
CDR3aa: CASSHGTGLYGYTF
CDR3nt: TGTGCCAGCAGCCACGGGACAGGGCTTTACGGCTACACCTTC

d_gene: TRBD1
abundance: NA
j_gene: TRBJ2-1
v_gene: TRBV11-2
CDR3aa: CASSQPGQGYNEQFF
CDR3nt: TGTGCCAGCAGCCAACCGGGACAGGGATACAATGAGCAGTTCTTC

d_gene: TRBD1
abundance: NA
j_gene: TRBJ2-7
v_gene: TRBV6-6
CDR3aa: CASRTGPDSYEQYF
CDR3nt: TGTGCCAGCAGGACAGGGCCCGACTCCTACGAGCAGTACTTC

d_gene: NA
abundance: NA
j_gene: TRBJ2-2
v_gene: TRBV6-1
CDR3aa: CASSAKTGGTGNTGELFF
CDR3nt: TGTGCCAGCAGTGCAAAGACGGGGGGGACAGGGAACACCGGGGAGCTGTTTTTT

d_gene: NA
abundance: few
j_gene: TRBJ2-7
v_gene: TRBV5-1
CDR3aa: CASSLGGLGADYEQYF
CDR3nt: TGCGCCAGCAGCTTGGGCGGGTTGGGGGCGGACTACGAGCAGTACTTC

d_gene: TRBD2
abundance: NA
j_gene: TRBJ2-2
v_gene: TRBV30
CDR3aa: CAWRMLAGGGELFF
CDR3nt: TGTGCCTGGAGGATGCTAGCGGGAGGTGGGGAGCTGTTTTTT

d_gene: NA
abundance: once
j_gene: TRBJ2-3
v_gene: TRBV5-6
CDR3aa: CASSLAQAPDTQYF
CDR3nt: TGTGCCAGCAGCTTGGCCCAGGCCCCAGATACGCAGTATTTT

d_gene: TRBD1
abundance: NA
j_gene: TRBJ2-7
v_gene: TRBV27
CDR3aa: CASSWTGPRGSYEQYF
CDR3nt: TGTGCCAGCAGTTGGACAGGTCCGAGGGGCTCCTACGAGCAGTACTTC

d_gene: TRBD1
abundance: NA
j_gene: TRBJ2-1
v_gene: TRBV6-1
CDR3aa: CASSGGQAYNEQFF
CDR3nt: TGTGCCAGCAGTGGCGGACAGGCCTACAATGAGCAGTTCTTC

d_gene: NA
abundance: NA
j_gene: TRBJ2-2
v_gene: TRBV2
CDR3aa: CASRPTLNTGELFF
CDR3nt: TGTGCCAGCAGGCCGACTCTGAACACCGGGGAGCTGTTTTTT

d_gene: NA
abundance: NA
j_gene: TRBJ2-3
v_gene: TRBV28
CDR3aa: CATCSTDTQYF
CDR3nt: TGTGCCACTTGCAGCACAGATACGCAGTATTTT

d_gene: NA
abundance: NA
j_gene: TRBJ1-3
v_gene: TRBV30
CDR3aa: CAWSGGGGNTIYF
CDR3nt: TGTGCCTGGAGTGGGGGGGGAGGAAACACCATATATTTT

d_gene: TRBD2
abundance: NA
j_gene: TRBJ2-2
v_gene: TRBV10-2
CDR3aa: CASSESTVAGGINTGELFF
CDR3nt: TGCGCCAGCAGTGAGTCAACGGTAGCGGGAGGTATAAACACCGGGGAGCTGTTTTTT

d_gene: TRBD1
abundance: NA
j_gene: TRBJ2-3
v_gene: TRBV14
CDR3aa: CASGDRVTDTQYF
CDR3nt: TGTGCGAGCGGGGACAGGGTCACAGATACGCAGTATTTT

d_gene: TRBD2
abundance: NA
j_gene: TRBJ2-1
v_gene: TRBV10-1
CDR3aa: CASSPFGLAGGRSFYNEQFF
CDR3nt: TGCGCCAGCAGTCCCTTTGGACTAGCGGGAGGGCGGAGCTTTTACAATGAGCAGTTCTTC

d_gene: TRBD1
abundance: NA
j_gene: TRBJ1-2
v_gene: TRBV2
CDR3aa: CASSERTGFRGYTF
CDR3nt: TGTGCCAGCAGTGAAAGGACAGGGTTTAGGGGCTACACCTTC

d_gene: TRBD2
abundance: NA
j_gene: TRBJ2-1
v_gene: TRBV11-3
CDR3aa: CASSLAGAGGPQNEQFF
CDR3nt: TGTGCCAGCAGCTTAGCGGGCGCGGGAGGGCCGCAGAATGAGCAGTTCTTC